This TCR beta chain was found in a study of T cells in Graves' hyperthyroidism and ophthalmopathy. Whole-study findings and limits: Stable hyperthyroidism was told apart from ophthalmopathy by a model built on 13 V-J features.

The CDR3 has 14 amino acids. The germline V and J ends were trimmed by 5 bases and 4 bases, with 15 bases remaining between them. Germline V gene sequence: CDR1 SGHAT, CDR2 FQNNGV. From RNA transcripts, TCR beta CDR3 regions were amplified. HTBI primers were employed in a first-round RT-PCR of the TCR CDR3. In TCRdb, the multiplex PCR reads were re-called with MiXCR into one record per CDR3 protein. This sample yields 300,000 to 450,000 distinct CDR3 sequences, of which less than 20% are seen a single time; about a quarter belongs to the top ten. This clonotype was detected ten times or more. What it binds is unknown. Participants, patients aged 18 to 65, had newly diagnosed hyperthyroidism with a duration under 2 months. Each diagnosis was grounded in clinical symptoms, serum thyroxine and TRAb, thyroid ultrasound, and orbital computed tomography. The study collected blood at first hyperthyroidism diagnosis, before any ophthalmopathy symptoms arose.

This rearrangement joins TRBV11-2 to TRBJ2-7; D not certain. The sequence came from a woman between 18 and 29 years old with Graves' hyperthyroidism that later progressed to Graves' ophthalmopathy. Sequencing was done on a sample of blood. In DNA, the CDR3 is TGTGCCAGCAGCCGAGAGACCATTACTTACGAGCAGTACTTC. It yields the protein CASSRETITYEQYF.